This T cell receptor beta chain was profiled in a study of T cell responses to AZD1222 COVID-19 vaccine. General study results and limits: Baseline seropositives among AZD1222 recipients totaled only 5 or 6. The reported proportion of spike-specific TCRs targeting unmutated variant regions was nearly half. Clonal diversity may have been underestimated, and the donors were mostly white British, with more females than males.

Trimming cost V 1 base and J 7 bases, with 7 bases left between them. This CDR3 spans 12 amino acids. Germline CDR1 LGHDT, CDR2 YNNKEL (reference sequence). TCRdb keeps only in-frame clones here, not all; method: immunoSEQ multiplex PCR. Among 170,000 or so clones listed, over 75% were seen once. This clone was found once. Its antigen is undetermined. The sample in question was peripheral blood, obtained on day 0 of AZD1222 vaccination. This TCR was sampled from an adult in good health. The rearrangement joins TRBV3-1 (or the pseudogene TRBV3-2) to TRBJ1-2; tentative D call: TRBD1 (5 bases). CDR3 in DNA: TGTGCCAGCAGCCAAGCGGGGGGTGGCTACACCTTC. This gives the protein CASSQAGGGYTF.